This is a list of T cell receptor beta chains from one sample in a study of identical twins. One entry per CDR3 protein results from TCRdb running MiXCR on the 5' RACE reads. The data contain approximately 230,000 distinct CDR3 sequences, 6.5% to 8% of them singletons. These data were likewise used in another study, on T cells expressing NK-cell markers.

Sequenced: CD8+ T cells sorted from blood. These receptors all come from a woman aged 18 to 35 in good health. Each CDR3 is given without its conserved first and last residue. The D gene is left open where the match is weak. Size is omitted from some rows. Given values are once, few, many or a class for expanded clones.

clone size	V gene	J gene	D gene	CDR3 protein
few	TRBV15	TRBJ1-1	.	ATSKSRGEGTEAF
.	TRBV5-6	TRBJ2-2	TRBD2	ASSPWTSGFTGELF
many	TRBV20-1	TRBJ2-5	TRBD2	SAFGTSGVTQY
few	TRBV4-3	TRBJ2-3	TRBD1	ASSQDPQGADTQY
.	TRBV12-5	TRBJ2-2	.	ASVPPSRGGELF
.	TRBV6-4	TRBJ2-1	TRBD2	ASSDSAGGLGEQF
.	TRBV11-2	TRBJ1-5	.	ASSLGGIGQPQH
many	TRBV7-9	TRBJ2-7	.	ASSYPRLGEQY
few	TRBV11-2	TRBJ1-2	TRBD1	ASSLGTGGAYGYT
few	TRBV6-1	TRBJ2-3	TRBD2	ASTASGWADTQY
many	TRBV7-8	TRBJ2-1	.	ASSSNAGLYNEQF
few	TRBV4-3	TRBJ2-7	TRBD1	ASSPSTGYYEQY
.	TRBV4-1	TRBJ2-1	TRBD1	ASSQGGTGGFNEQF
many	TRBV27	TRBJ2-7	.	ASSFTGGGYEQY
.	TRBV30	TRBJ2-1	.	AWTRATSYNEQF
few	TRBV24-1	TRBJ2-5	TRBD2	ATSDLDSGGPGETQY
few	TRBV14	TRBJ2-5	.	ASSLGIIETQY
few	TRBV20-1	TRBJ2-3	.	SARNTDFNTDTQY
few	TRBV20-1	TRBJ2-7	.	SARERGYEQY
few	TRBV3-1	TRBJ2-3	TRBD2	ASSQDEAGGEDTQY
few	TRBV10-3	TRBJ2-7	.	AISDVRGVSYEQY
few	TRBV30	TRBJ2-1	.	AWRSGSSYNEQF
many	TRBV6-1	TRBJ2-2	.	ASRTGVEGTGELF
few	TRBV29-1	TRBJ1-1	.	SVEDTGKAEAF
few	TRBV2	TRBJ2-1	.	ASLHILEF
.	TRBV19	TRBJ2-1	.	ASSIDHSSGYYNEQF